The 10 T cell receptor beta chains presented below share a single source sample, sequenced in a study of T-cell memory formation after mild COVID-19. TCRdb ran MiXCR on the 5' RACE reads and lists one entry per CDR3 protein. The sample has just over 400,000 distinct CDR3 sequences, around 22% seen once. The specimen was PBMCs or a T cell subset sorted from them (not recorded which). The source of these receptors is an adult woman who had mild COVID-19 (a few samples of this study predate the infection). Cell type and time point are not known.

This clonotype was counted a single time. The V call is TRBV4-2, the J call TRBJ2-4, with D perhaps matching TRBD2 (7 bases). Trimming cost V 4 bases and J 1 base, with 14 bases left between them. The CDR3 length is 16 residues. Looked up from germline, CDR1 is LGHNA and CDR2 is YNFKEQ. The CDR3 bases are TGTGCCAGCAGCCGGGGGGGGCGGTCGGCCAAAAACATTCAGTACTTC. Its protein is CASSRGGRSAKNIQYF.

The chain employs TRBV20-1 and TRBJ1-2; tentatively, D is TRBD1 (6 bases). Germline V gene sequence: CDR1 DFQATT, CDR2 SNEGSKA (reference sequence). With 3 bases removed from V and 8 bases from J, the gap between germline ends came to 13 bases. The CDR3 totals 12 residues. CDR3 DNA: TGCAGTGCTAGGGAGGGGGTTAAGGGCTACACCTTC. Amino acid sequence: CSAREGVKGYTF.

The chain is built from TRBV7-9 and TRBJ1-1, with TRBD1 matching over 12 bases. Germline loops: CDR1 SEHNR, CDR2 FQNEAQ (reference sequence). This CDR3 contains 16 residues. The V segment lost 2 bases and the J segment 4 bases; nucleotides outside the gene matches: 5. The CDR3 spells CASSLSGTGGGTEAFF. In DNA form, the CDR3 reads TGTGCCAGCAGCTTATCCGGGACAGGGGGCGGCACTGAAGCTTTCTTT.

V usage is TRBV6-6 and J usage is TRBJ2-7; 7 bases align to TRBD1. V shed 0 bases and J 2 bases; nucleotides not matched to a gene: 4. There are 15 residues in the CDR3. Per the germline V gene, CDR1 is MNHNY and CDR2 is SVGAGI (reference sequence). The CDR3, as DNA: TGTGCCAGCAGTTACTCGTCGGGACAGACCTACGAGCAGTACTTC. Protein: CASSYSSGQTYEQYF.

The V gene is TRBV7-6, the J gene TRBJ1-2; 8 positions agree with TRBD1. With V trimmed by 5 bases and J by 2 bases, 16 bases remained unmatched. From germline, CDR1 is SGHVS and CDR2 FNYEAQ. CDR3 size: 18 residues. This CDR3 is CASSPDPGTGTSNYGYTF. The CDR3 nucleotides read TGTGCCAGCAGCCCCGACCCCGGGACAGGTACCTCCAACTATGGCTACACCTTC. Combining the CDR3 with reference TRBV7-6 and TRBJ1-2 gives the whole variable domain GAGVSQSPRYKVTKRGQDVALRCDPISGHVSLYWYRQALGQGPEFLTYFNYEAQQDKSGLPNDRFSAERPEGSISTLTIQRTEQRDSAMYRCASSPDPGTGTSNYGYTFGSGTRLTVV.

V gene TRBV21-1 combines with J gene TRBJ2-1; TRBD2, the table's D call, lacks a check against the DNA. TRBV21-1 is classified as a pseudogene. This CDR3 is built from 17 residues. CDR3 sequence reads: CASSQIPGTSGTNEQFF. CDR3 coding DNA: TGTGCCAGCAGCCAAATCCCGGGGACTAGCGGGACCAATGAGCAGTTCTTC.

This chain links TRBV15 with TRBJ1-3; a possible D gene is TRBD1 (6 bases). From germline, CDR1 is LNHNV and CDR2 YYDKDF (reference sequence). The CDR3 is 15 residues long. V was trimmed by 3 bases and J by 0 bases, leaving 9 bases between them. The CDR3 loop reads CATSRDRSSGNTIYF. In nucleotides, the CDR3 is TGTGCCACCAGCAGGGACAGAAGCTCTGGAAACACCATATATTTT.

The genes are TRBV7-3 and TRBJ1-6; D call uncertain. The CDR3 contains 12 residues. V lost 1 base and J 13 bases, leaving 8 bases between the germline ends. Germline loops: CDR1 SGHTA, CDR2 FQGTGA. CDR3 loop: CASSLMGSPLHF. CDR3 in DNA: TGTGCCAGCAGCTTAATGGGGAGTCCCCTCCACTTT.

The rearrangement uses TRBV7-8 and TRBJ1-5; 7 nucleotides match TRBD1. CDR1 SGHVS and CDR2 FQNEAQ come from the germline V gene. After removal of 4 bases from V and 2 bases from J, the junction contained 2 bases not matched to a gene. The CDR3 length is 14 residues. The CDR3 DNA reads TGTGCCAGCAGCTCGGGACAGCGCAATCAGCCCCAGCATTTT. Encoded protein: CASSSGQRNQPQHF.

This clonotype came up many times. The chain employs TRBV7-2 and TRBJ1-2, with D uncertain. Germline V lookup: CDR1 SGHTA, CDR2 FQGNSA. V lost 5 bases to trimming and J lost 7 bases, with 11 bases between them. The CDR3 sequence is 12 residues long. The CDR3 spells CASSSLRVGYTF. Here the CDR3 DNA reads TGTGCCAGCAGCAGTCTAAGGGTTGGCTACACCTTC.